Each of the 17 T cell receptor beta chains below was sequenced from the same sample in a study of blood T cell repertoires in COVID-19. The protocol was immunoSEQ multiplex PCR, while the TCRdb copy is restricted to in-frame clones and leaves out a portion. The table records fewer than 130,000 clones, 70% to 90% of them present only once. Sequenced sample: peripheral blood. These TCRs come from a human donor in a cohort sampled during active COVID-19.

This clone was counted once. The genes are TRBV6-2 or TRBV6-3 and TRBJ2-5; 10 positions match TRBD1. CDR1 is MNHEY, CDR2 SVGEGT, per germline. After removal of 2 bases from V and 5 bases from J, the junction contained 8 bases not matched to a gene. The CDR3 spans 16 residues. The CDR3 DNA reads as TGTGCCAGCAGTTACGGGACAGGGGATTTATCGGAGACCCAGTACTTC. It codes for CASSYGTGDLSETQYF.

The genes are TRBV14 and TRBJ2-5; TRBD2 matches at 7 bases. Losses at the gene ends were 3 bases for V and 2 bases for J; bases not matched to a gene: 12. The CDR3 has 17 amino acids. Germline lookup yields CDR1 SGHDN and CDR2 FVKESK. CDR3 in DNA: TGTGCCAGCAGCCATTCTGGATTGCGGGGGAAACAAGAGACCCAGTACTTC. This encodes CASSHSGLRGKQETQYF. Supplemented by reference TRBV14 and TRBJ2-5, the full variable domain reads EAGVTQFPSHSVIEKGQTVTLRCDPISGHDNLYWYRRVMGKEIKFLLHFVKESKQDESGMPNNRFLAERTGGTYSTLKVQPAELEDSGVYFCASSHSGLRGKQETQYFGPGTRLLVL.

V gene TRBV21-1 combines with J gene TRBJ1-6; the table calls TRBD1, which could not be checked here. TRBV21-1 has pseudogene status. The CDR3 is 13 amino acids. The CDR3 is CASSPIRNSPLHF. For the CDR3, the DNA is TGTGCCAGCAGCCCCATCAGGAATTCACCCCTCCACTTT.

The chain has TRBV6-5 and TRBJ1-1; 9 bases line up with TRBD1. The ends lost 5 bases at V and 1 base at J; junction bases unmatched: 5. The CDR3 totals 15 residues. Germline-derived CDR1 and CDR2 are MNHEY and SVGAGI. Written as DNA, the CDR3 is TGTGCCAGCAGTACAGAACAGGGGGCGAACACTGAAGCTTTCTTT. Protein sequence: CASSTEQGANTEAFF.

CDR3 nucleotide sequence: TGTGCCAGCAGCCAAGCCCAGGGATCCACGGGCTACACCTTC. Amino acids: CASSQAQGSTGYTF. The chain is built from TRBV14 and TRBJ1-2, with D possibly matching TRBD1 (5 bases). Germline-derived CDR1 and CDR2 are SGHDN and FVKESK. The ends were cut back, 1 base at V and 8 bases at J, with 14 bases in the middle. The CDR3 runs 14 residues.

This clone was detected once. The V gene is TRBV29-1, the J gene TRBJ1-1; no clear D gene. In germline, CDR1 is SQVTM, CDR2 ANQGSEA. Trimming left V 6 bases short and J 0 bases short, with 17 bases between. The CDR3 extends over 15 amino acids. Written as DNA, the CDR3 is TGCAGCGTCGCCGAGTGGGCCAGCATGAACACTGAAGCTTTCTTT. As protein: CSVAEWASMNTEAFF.

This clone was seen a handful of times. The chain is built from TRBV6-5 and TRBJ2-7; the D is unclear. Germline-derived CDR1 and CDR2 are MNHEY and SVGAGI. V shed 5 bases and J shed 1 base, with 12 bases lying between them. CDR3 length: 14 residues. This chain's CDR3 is CASSPRLVSYEQYF. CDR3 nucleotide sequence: TGTGCCAGCAGTCCCAGACTTGTTTCCTACGAGCAGTACTTC.

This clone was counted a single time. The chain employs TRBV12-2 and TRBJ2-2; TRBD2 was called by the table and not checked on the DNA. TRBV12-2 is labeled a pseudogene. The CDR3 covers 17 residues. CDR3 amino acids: CASRLTGSGGVTGELFF. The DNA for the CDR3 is TGTGCAAGTCGCTTAACGGGGAGCGGGGGGGTTACCGGGGAGCTGTTTTTT.

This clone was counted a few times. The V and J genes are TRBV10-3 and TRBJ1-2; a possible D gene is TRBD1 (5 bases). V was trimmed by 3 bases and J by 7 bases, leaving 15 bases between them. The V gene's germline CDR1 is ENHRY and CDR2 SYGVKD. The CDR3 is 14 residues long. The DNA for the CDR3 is TGTGCCATCAGTGACTTGGACGCAGGGTCTGGCTACACCTTC. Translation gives CAISDLDAGSGYTF.

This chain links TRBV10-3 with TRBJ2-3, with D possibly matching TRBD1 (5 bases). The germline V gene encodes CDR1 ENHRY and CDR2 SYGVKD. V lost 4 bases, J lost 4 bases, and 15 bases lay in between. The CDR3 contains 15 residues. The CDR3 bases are TGTGCCATCAGTGGACAGTTGAATGGAGCAGATACGCAGTATTTT. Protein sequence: CAISGQLNGADTQYF.

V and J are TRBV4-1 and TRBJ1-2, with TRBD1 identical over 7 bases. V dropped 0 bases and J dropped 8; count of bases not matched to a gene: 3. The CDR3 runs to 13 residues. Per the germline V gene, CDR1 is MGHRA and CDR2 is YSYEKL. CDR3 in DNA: TGCGCCAGCAGCCAAGAGACAGGGCTGGGCTACACCTTC. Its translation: CASSQETGLGYTF.

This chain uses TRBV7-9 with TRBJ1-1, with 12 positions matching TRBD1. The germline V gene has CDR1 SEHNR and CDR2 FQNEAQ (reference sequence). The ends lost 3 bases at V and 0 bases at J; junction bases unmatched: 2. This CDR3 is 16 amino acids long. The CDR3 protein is CASSFGTGGLNTEAFF. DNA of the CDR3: TGTGCCAGCAGCTTCGGGACAGGGGGCTTGAACACTGAAGCTTTCTTT. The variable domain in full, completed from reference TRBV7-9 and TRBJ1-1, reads DTGVSQNPRHKITKRGQNVTFRCDPISEHNRLYWYRQTLGQGPEFLTYFQNEAQLEKSRLLSDRFSAERPKGSFSTLEIQRTEQGDSAMYLCASSFGTGGLNTEAFFGQGTRLTVV.

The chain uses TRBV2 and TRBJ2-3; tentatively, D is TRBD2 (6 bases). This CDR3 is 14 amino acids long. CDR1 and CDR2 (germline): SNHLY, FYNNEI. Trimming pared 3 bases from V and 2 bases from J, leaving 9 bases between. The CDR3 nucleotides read TGTGCCAGCAGTGAGAGGCGGGACACAGATACGCAGTATTTT. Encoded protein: CASSERRDTDTQYF.

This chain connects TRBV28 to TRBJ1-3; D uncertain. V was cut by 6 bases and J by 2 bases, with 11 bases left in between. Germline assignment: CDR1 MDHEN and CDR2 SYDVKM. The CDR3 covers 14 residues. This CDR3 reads CASSRFEAGNTIYF. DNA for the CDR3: TGTGCCAGCAGCCGTTTCGAGGCTGGAAACACCATATATTTT.

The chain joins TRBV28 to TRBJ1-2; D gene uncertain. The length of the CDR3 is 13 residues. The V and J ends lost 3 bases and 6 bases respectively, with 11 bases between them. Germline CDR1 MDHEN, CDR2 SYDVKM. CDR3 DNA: TGTGCCAGCAGTTTGGTGGGAGTAGATGGCTACACCTTC. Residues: CASSLVGVDGYTF.

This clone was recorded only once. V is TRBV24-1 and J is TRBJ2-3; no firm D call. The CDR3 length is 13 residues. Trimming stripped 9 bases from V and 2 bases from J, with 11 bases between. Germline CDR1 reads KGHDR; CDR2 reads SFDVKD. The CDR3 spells CATESGFTDTQYF. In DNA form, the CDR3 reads TGTGCCACCGAGTCGGGTTTCACAGATACGCAGTATTTT.

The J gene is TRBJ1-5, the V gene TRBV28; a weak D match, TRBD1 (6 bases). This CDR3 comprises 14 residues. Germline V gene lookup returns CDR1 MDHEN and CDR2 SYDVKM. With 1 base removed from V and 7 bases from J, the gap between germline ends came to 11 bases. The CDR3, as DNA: TGTGCCAGCAGTTTATCCAGGGACATCCAGCCCCAGCATTTT. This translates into CASSLSRDIQPQHF.